This T cell receptor beta chain was obtained from a study of shared clonotypes between healthy human individuals. V was cut by 0 bases and J by 4 bases, with 8 bases left in between. This CDR3 has 14 residues. Germline CDR1 is SGHKS and CDR2 is YYEKEE (reference sequence). The method was immunoSEQ multiplex PCR; TCRdb's version includes in-frame clones alone and lacks a portion of them. Here the sample spans over a million clones, 98% being singletons. The receptor's source is a young man in good health. The V and J genes are TRBV5-5 and TRBJ1-5; no definite D call. What was sequenced was naive CD4+ T cells sorted from blood. Subset in this sample: CD45RA+ positively selected. The CDR3 loop is CASSLEHKNQPQHF. The CDR3 DNA reads TGTGCCAGCAGCTTGGAGCATAAGAATCAGCCCCAGCATTTT.